The clone carrying this T cell receptor (beta chain) was observed a few times. The source of the sample is a study of blood T cell repertoires in COVID-19. For the study at large: The United States, Italy and Spain were the sources of the acute and convalescent COVID-19 samples. In each case, the material was cDNA or gDNA derived from T cells, B-cell-depleted T cells, or PBMCs.

This CDR3 has 14 amino acids. V lost 5 bases to trimming and J lost 3 bases; unmatched junction nucleotides: 7. Per germline, CDR1 SGHAT and CDR2 FQNNGV. Study processing details: Amplifying reference gene primers gave estimates of nucleated cell counts. The data were produced by immunoSEQ multiplex PCR, yet TCRdb's version contains in-frame clones alone and is incomplete. That table gives V, J and clone size, and the DNA gave D and trimming. This sample has roughly 80,000 clones; roughly 80% occur once, and the top ten carry about 5.8%. The chain couples TRBV11-2 to TRBJ2-7, with 7 nucleotides matching TRBD1. The clonotype comes from a man aged 55 to 70 with active or convalescent COVID-19. The specimen sequenced was peripheral blood. The CDR3: CASSAWDRSYEQYF. CDR3 sequence (DNA): TGTGCCAGCAGCGCCTGGGACAGAAGCTACGAGCAGTACTTC. Full variable domain (missing parts from reference TRBV11-2 and TRBJ2-7): EAGVAQSPRYKIIEKRQSVAFWCNPISGHATLYWYQQILGQGPKLLIQFQNNGVVDDSQLPKDRFSAERLKGVDSTLKIQPAKLEDSAVYLCASSAWDRSYEQYFGPGTRLTVT.